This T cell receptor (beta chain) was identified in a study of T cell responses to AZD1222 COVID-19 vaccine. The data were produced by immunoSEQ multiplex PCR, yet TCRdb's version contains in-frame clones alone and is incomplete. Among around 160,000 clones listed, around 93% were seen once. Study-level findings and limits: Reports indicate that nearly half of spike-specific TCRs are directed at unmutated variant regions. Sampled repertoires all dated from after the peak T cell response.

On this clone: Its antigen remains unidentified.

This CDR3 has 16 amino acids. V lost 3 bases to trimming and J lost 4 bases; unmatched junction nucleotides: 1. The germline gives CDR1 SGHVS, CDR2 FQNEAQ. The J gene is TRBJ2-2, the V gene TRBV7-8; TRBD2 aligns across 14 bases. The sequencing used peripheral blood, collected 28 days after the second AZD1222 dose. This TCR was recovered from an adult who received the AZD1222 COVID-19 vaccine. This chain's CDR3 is CASSFGTSGGTGELFF. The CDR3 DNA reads TGTGCCAGCAGCTTTGGGACTAGCGGGGGCACCGGGGAGCTGTTTTTT.